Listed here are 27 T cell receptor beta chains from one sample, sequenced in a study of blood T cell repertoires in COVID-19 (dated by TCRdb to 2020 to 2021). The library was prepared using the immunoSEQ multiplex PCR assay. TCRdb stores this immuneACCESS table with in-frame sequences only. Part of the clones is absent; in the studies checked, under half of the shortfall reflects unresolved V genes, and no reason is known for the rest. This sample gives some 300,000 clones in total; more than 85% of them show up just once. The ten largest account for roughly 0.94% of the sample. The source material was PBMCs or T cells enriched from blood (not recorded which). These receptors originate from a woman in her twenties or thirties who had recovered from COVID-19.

The CDR3 here is CASSLPGGDTIYF. The CDR3 nucleotides read TGTGCCAGCAGCTTGCCCGGGGGTGACACCATATATTTT. The V gene is TRBV5-4, the J gene TRBJ1-3; D perhaps matches TRBD1 (5 bases). Trimming took off 1 base at V and 8 bases at J, with 10 bases between the two ends. The CDR3 contains 13 residues. CDR1 and CDR2 from the germline V gene are SGHNT and YYREEE (reference sequence).

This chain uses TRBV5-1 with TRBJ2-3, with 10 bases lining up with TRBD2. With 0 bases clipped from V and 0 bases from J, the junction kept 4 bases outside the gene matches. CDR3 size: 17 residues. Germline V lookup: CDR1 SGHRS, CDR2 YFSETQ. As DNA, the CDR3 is TGCGCCAGCAGCTTGGTTGGACTAGCGGATAGCACAGATACGCAGTATTTT. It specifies CASSLVGLADSTDTQYF.

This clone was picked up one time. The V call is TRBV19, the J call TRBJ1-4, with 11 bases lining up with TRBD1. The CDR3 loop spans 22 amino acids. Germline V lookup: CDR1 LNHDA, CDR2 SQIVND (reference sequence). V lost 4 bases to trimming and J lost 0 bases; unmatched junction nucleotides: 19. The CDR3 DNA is TGTGCCAGTAGTAGGGCGCGAGCCGGGACAGGGGGAACTACTCCAACTAATGAAAAACTGTTTTTT. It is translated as CASSRARAGTGGTTPTNEKLFF.

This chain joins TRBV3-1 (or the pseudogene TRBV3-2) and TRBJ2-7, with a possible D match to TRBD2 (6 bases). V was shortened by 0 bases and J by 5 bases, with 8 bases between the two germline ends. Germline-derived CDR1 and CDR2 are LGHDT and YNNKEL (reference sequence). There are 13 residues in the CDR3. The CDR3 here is CASSQDRRDEQYF. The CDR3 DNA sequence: TGTGCCAGCAGCCAAGATAGGAGGGACGAGCAGTACTTC.

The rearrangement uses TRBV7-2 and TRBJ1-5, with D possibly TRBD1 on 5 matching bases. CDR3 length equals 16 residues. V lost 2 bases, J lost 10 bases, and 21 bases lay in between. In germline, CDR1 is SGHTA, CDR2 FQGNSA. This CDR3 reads CASSLSADQGTAPQHF. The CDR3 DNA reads TGTGCCAGCAGCTTAAGCGCAGACCAGGGTACGGCTCCCCAGCATTTT.

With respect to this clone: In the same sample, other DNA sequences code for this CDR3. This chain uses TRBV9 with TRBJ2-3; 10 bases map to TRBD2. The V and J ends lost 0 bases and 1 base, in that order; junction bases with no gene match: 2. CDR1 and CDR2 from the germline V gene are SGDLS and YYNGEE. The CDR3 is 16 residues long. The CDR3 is CASSVALAGGTDTQYF. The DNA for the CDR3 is TGTGCCAGCAGCGTAGCCCTAGCGGGAGGCACAGATACGCAGTATTTT.

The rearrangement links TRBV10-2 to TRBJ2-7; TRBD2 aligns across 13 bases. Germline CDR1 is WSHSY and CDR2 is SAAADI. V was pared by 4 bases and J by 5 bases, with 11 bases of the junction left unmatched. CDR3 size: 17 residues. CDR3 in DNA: TGCGCCAGCAGTGGAACTAGCGGGGGGGCCTCTCGCGACGAGCAGTACTTC. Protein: CASSGTSGGASRDEQYF.

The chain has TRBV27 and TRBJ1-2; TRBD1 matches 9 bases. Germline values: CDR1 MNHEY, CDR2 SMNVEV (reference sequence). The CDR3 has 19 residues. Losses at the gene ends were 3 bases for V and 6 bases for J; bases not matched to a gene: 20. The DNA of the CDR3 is TGTGCCAGCAGTTTCCCCCTAAACGCCCGGGACAGGGAAGGGGATGGCTACACCTTC. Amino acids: CASSFPLNARDREGDGYTF.

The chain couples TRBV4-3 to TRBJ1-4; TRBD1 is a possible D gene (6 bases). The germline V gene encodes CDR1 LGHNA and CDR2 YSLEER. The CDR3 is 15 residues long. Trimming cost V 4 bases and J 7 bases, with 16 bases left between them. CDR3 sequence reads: CASSPRNRESEKLFF. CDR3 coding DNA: TGCGCCAGCAGCCCCCGTAACAGGGAGAGTGAAAAACTGTTTTTT.

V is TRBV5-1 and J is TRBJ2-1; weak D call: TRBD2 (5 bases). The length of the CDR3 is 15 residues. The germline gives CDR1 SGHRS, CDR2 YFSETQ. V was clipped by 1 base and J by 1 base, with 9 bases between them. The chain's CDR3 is CASSLLPGSYNEQFF. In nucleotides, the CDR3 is TGCGCCAGCAGCTTGCTGCCGGGGTCCTACAATGAGCAGTTCTTC.

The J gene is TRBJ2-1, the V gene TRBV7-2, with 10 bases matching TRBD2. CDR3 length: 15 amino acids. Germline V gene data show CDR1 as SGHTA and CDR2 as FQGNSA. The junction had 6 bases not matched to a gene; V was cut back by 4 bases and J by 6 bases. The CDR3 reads CASSWGLASLNEQFF. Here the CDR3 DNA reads TGTGCCAGCAGCTGGGGACTAGCGTCGCTCAATGAGCAGTTCTTC.

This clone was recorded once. The CDR3 DNA follows: TGTGCCAGCAGCTTAGTTTCGACAGGAGGTTTTAATGAGCAGTTCTTC. Amino acid sequence: CASSLVSTGGFNEQFF. The chain employs TRBV7-9 and TRBJ2-1, with D possibly being TRBD1 (6 bases). V was shortened by 1 base and J by 7 bases, with 17 bases between the two germline ends. The CDR3 is made up of 16 amino acids. The V gene's germline CDR1 is SEHNR and CDR2 FQNEAQ (reference sequence).

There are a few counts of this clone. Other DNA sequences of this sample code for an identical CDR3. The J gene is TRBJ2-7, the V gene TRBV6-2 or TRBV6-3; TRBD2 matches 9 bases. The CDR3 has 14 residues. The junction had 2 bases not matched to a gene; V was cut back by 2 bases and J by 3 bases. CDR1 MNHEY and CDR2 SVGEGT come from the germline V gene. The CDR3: CASSYAGGSYEQYF. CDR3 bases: TGTGCCAGCAGTTACGCGGGAGGGAGCTACGAGCAGTACTTC.

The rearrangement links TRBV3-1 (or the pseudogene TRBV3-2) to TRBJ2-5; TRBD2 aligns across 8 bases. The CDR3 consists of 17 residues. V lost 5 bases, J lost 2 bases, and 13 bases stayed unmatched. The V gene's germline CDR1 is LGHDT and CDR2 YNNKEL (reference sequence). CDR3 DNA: TGTGCCAGCAGCAGCAAGATGGGAACTAGCGGACAAGAGACCCAGTACTTC. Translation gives CASSSKMGTSGQETQYF.

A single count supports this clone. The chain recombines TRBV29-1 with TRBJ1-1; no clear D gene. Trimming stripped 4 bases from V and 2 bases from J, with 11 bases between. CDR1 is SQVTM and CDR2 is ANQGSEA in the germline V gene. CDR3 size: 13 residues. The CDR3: CSVADTLNTEAFF. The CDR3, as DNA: TGCAGCGTTGCAGACACATTAAACACTGAAGCTTTCTTT.

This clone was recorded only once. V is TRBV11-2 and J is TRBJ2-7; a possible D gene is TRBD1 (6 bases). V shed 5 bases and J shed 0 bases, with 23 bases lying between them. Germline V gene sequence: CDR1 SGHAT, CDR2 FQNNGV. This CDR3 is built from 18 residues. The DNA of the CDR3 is TGTGCCAGCAGCGCAACGACAGGCCGGCTCACGTTCTCCTACGAGCAGTACTTC. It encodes CASSATTGRLTFSYEQYF.

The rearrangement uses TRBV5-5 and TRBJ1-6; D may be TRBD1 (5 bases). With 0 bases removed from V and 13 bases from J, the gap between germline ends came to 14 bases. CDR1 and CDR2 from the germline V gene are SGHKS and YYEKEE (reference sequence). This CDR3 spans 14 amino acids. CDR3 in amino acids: CASSLGGPTLPLHF. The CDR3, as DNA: TGTGCCAGCAGCTTGGGGGGCCCGACTTTGCCCCTCCACTTT.

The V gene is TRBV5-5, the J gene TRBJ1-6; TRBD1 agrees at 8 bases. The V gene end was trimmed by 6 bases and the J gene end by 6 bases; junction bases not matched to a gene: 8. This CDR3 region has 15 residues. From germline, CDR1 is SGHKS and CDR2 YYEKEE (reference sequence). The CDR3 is CASTPSGQANSPLHF. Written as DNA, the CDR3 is TGTGCCAGCACCCCCTCGGGACAGGCTAATTCACCCCTCCACTTT.

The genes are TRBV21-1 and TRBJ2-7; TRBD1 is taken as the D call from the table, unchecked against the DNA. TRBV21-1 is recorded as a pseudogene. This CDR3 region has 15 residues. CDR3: CASSKEDRGPLEQYF. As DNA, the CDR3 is TGTGCCAGCAGCAAAGAGGACAGGGGCCCCCTCGAGCAGTACTTC.

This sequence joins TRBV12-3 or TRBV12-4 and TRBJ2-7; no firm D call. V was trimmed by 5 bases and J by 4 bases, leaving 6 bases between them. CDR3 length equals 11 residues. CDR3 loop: CASSHGYEQYF. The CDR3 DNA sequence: TGTGCCAGCAGTCACGGTTACGAGCAGTACTTC.

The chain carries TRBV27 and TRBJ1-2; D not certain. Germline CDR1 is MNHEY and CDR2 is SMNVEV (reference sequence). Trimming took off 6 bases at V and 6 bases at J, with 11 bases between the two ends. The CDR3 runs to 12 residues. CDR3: CASSNRGNGYTF. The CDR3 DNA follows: TGTGCCAGCAGCAATCGGGGAAATGGCTACACCTTC.

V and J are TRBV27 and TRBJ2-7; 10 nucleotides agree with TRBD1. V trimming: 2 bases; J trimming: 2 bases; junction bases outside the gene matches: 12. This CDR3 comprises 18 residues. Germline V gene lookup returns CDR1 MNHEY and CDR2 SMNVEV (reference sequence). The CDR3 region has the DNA TGTGCCAGCAGTTTAAAAAGGGGACAGGGGCAGTTTCCCTACGAGCAGTACTTC. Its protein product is CASSLKRGQGQFPYEQYF.

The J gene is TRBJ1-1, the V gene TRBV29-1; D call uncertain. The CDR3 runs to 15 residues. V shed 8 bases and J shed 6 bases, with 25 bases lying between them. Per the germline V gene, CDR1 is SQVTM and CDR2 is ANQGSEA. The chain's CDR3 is CSSRGGSSGTAEAFF. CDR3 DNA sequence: TGCAGCTCCCGAGGAGGCAGTTCAGGTACCGCTGAAGCTTTCTTT.

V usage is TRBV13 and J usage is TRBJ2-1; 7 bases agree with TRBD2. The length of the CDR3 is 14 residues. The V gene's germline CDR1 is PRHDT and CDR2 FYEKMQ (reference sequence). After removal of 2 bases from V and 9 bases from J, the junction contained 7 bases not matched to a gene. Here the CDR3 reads CASSLSLAAAEQFF. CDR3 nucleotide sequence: TGTGCCAGCAGCTTATCGCTAGCGGCTGCTGAGCAGTTCTTC.

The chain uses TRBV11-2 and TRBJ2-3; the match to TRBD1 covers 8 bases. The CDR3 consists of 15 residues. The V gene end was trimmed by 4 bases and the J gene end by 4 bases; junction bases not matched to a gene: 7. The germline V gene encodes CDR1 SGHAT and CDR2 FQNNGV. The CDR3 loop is CASSSDRGVPDTQYF. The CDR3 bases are TGTGCCAGCAGCTCTGACAGGGGTGTACCAGATACGCAGTATTTT.

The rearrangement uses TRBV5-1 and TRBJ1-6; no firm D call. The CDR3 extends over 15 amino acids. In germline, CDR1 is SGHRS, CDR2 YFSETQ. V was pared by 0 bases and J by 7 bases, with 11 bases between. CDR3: CASSLVAGWNSPLHF. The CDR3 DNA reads TGCGCCAGCAGCTTGGTCGCGGGTTGGAATTCACCCCTCCACTTT.

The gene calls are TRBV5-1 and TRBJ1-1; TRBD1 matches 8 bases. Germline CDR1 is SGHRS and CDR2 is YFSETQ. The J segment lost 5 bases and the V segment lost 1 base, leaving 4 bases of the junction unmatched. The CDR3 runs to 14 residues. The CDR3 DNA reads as TGCGCCAGCAGCTTGCAGGGGGCGAGGACTGAAGCTTTCTTT. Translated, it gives CASSLQGARTEAFF.